The 13 T cell receptor beta chains reported below all come from one sample, sequenced in a study of T cell changes during pregnancy in multiple sclerosis. Sequenced by immunoSEQ multiplex PCR; TCRdb stores in-frame clones only, minus some. Of 85,000 to 90,000 clones listed, over 85% are singletons. The source was peripheral blood, collected after pregnancy. Source of these receptors: a female donor in good health, enrolled as a control in a pregnancy study.

The gene calls are TRBV9 and TRBJ1-4; 7 positions agree with TRBD1. Looked up from germline, CDR1 is SGDLS and CDR2 is YYNGEE. J was trimmed by 6 bases and V by 0 bases; bases with no gene match: 5. The CDR3 totals 15 residues. For the CDR3, the DNA is TGTGCCAGCAGCGTAGGGGGCGGGACAGATGAAAAACTGTTTTTT. Translation: CASSVGGGTDEKLFF.

This sequence joins TRBV5-4 and TRBJ1-4, with 10 positions matching TRBD1. From germline, CDR1 is SGHNT and CDR2 YYREEE (reference sequence). CDR3 size: 15 residues. V gave up 2 bases and J gave up 6 bases; unmatched junction bases: 4. This chain's CDR3 is CASSLGGQGDEKLFF. CDR3 in DNA: TGTGCCAGCAGCTTAGGCGGACAGGGGGATGAAAAACTGTTTTTT.

The gene calls are TRBV5-5 and TRBJ1-2; possibly TRBD1 for D (5 bases). CDR3 length equals 13 residues. Trimming removed 3 bases from V and 2 bases from J, with 8 bases in between. Germline V gene data show CDR1 as SGHKS and CDR2 as YYEKEE (reference sequence). The CDR3 protein is CASSSTENYGYTF. CDR3 nucleotide sequence: TGTGCCAGCAGCTCGACAGAGAACTATGGCTACACCTTC. Full variable domain (rest looked up from reference TRBV5-5 and TRBJ1-2): DAGVTQSPTHLIKTRGQQVTLRCSPISGHKSVSWYQQVLGQGPQFIFQYYEKEERGRGNFPDRFSARQFPNYSSELNVNALLLGDSALYLCASSSTENYGYTFGSGTRLTVV.

This chain joins TRBV5-1 and TRBJ2-5, with 12 nucleotides matching TRBD2. Germline V CDR1 and CDR2: SGHRS, YFSETQ. This CDR3 is 16 amino acids long. The ends lost 4 bases at V and 4 bases at J; junction bases unmatched: 8. The CDR3 is CASSDQLAGGGETQYF. The CDR3 DNA sequence: TGCGCCAGCAGCGACCAACTAGCGGGAGGTGGAGAGACCCAGTACTTC.

V gene TRBV4-1 combines with J gene TRBJ2-7; D might be TRBD2 (5 bases). The CDR3 has 15 amino acids. V lost 0 bases and J lost 8, with 17 bases in between. Germline V gene sequence: CDR1 MGHRA, CDR2 YSYEKL. For the CDR3, the DNA is TGCGCCAGCAGCCAAGATCTAGCCCCGAGCTATCAGCAGTACTTC. This sequence encodes CASSQDLAPSYQQYF.

This clone was picked up a small number of times. This chain uses TRBV30 with TRBJ1-1; D call uncertain. The V end lost 2 bases, the J end lost 8 bases, and 9 bases lay between the germline ends. Germline lookup yields CDR1 GTSNPN and CDR2 SVGIG (reference sequence). The CDR3 runs 11 residues. DNA of the CDR3: TGTGCCTGGAGTCCCGGAGGGGAAGCTTTCTTT. Amino acids: CAWSPGGEAFF.

V is TRBV6-1 and J is TRBJ2-3, with D possibly TRBD2 on 5 matching bases. Trimming took off 4 bases at V and 0 bases at J, with 11 bases between the two ends. Germline-derived CDR1 and CDR2 are MNHNS and SASEGT. The CDR3 spans 15 residues. Written as DNA, the CDR3 is TGTGCCAGCAGTGCCCAGCGGAGAAGCACAGATACGCAGTATTTT. Its translation is CASSAQRRSTDTQYF.

This clone was detected only once. This chain connects TRBV5-1 to TRBJ2-2, with D tentatively TRBD2 (7 bases). The CDR3 contains 14 residues. V was clipped by 10 bases and J by 1 base, with 14 bases between them. CDR1 is SGHRS, CDR2 YFSETQ, per germline. CDR3 nucleotide sequence: TGCGCCGGGAGGGGGACATTGAACACCGGGGAGCTGTTTTTT. It is translated as CAGRGTLNTGELFF.

The chain links TRBV7-6 to TRBJ2-1; weak D call: TRBD1 (6 bases). Per germline, CDR1 SGHVS and CDR2 FNYEAQ. The CDR3 covers 16 residues. Trimming cost V 4 bases and J 6 bases, with 19 bases left between them. The CDR3 nucleotides are TGTGCCAGCAGCTCGAATAGACAGGTTTTGTCCAATGAGCAGTTCTTC. It yields the protein CASSSNRQVLSNEQFF.

V and J are TRBV15 and TRBJ2-5, with 7 bases lining up with TRBD2. This CDR3 has 16 amino acids. Looked up from germline, CDR1 is LNHNV and CDR2 is YYDKDF (reference sequence). V gave up 0 bases and J gave up 5 bases; unmatched junction bases: 9. The CDR3 DNA follows: TGTGCCACCAGCAGAGAGGGCGGGAGCGTGCGGGAGACCCAGTACTTC. It translates to CATSREGGSVRETQYF.

The chain has TRBV9 and TRBJ1-1, with 7 bases aligning to TRBD1. CDR1 is SGDLS and CDR2 is YYNGEE in the germline V gene. The CDR3 has 14 amino acids. V lost 3 bases and J lost 4; bases outside the gene matches: 6. CDR3 amino acids: CASSETTGLTEAFF. For the CDR3, the DNA is TGTGCCAGCAGCGAGACGACAGGGCTCACTGAAGCTTTCTTT.

The CDR3 coding sequence is TGTGCCAGCAGCGCCGGGATTCAAGAGACCCAGTACTTC. The encoded protein is CASSAGIQETQYF. The chain links TRBV7-2 to TRBJ2-5; D possibly corresponds to TRBD2 (5 bases). CDR3 size: 13 residues. V was cut by 5 bases and J by 2 bases, with 9 bases left in between. Germline-derived CDR1 and CDR2 are SGHTA and FQGNSA.

The chain recombines TRBV6-5 with TRBJ2-7; D call uncertain. From germline, CDR1 is MNHEY and CDR2 SVGAGI. Trimming removed 6 bases at V and 4 bases at J, with 7 bases between. The CDR3 runs 11 residues. CDR3 protein: CASSHLYEQYF. CDR3 sequence (DNA): TGTGCCAGCAGCCACTTGTACGAGCAGTACTTC.